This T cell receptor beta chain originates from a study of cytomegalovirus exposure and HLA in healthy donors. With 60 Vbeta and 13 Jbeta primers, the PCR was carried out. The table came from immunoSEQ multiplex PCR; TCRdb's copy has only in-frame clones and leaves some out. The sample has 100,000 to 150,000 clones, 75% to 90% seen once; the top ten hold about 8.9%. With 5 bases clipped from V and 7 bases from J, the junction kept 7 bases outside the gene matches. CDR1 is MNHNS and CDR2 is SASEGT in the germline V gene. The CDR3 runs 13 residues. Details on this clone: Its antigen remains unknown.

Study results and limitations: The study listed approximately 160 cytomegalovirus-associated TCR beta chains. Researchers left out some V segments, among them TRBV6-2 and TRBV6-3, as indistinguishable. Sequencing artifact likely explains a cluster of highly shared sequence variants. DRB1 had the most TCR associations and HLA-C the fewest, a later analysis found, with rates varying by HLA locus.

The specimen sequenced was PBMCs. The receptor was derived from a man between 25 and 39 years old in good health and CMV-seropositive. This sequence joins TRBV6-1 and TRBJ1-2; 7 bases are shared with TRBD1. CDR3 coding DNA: TGTGCCAGCAGTAAAGGACAGGTGGTTGGCTACACCTTC. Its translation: CASSKGQVVGYTF.